This T cell receptor (beta chain) comes out of a study of human T cells and chemical hapten exposure. Study at large: Diphenylcyclopropenone was applied weekly to patients' scalps across the approximately 25-week study. A mostly female patient group had alopecia areata, totalis or universalis.

On this clonotype itself: Its antigen is as yet unknown.

Study-level results: DPC sensitization produced no change in TCRs with frequency above 1 in 1000.

V trimming: 3 bases; J trimming: 4 bases; junction bases outside the gene matches: 5. CDR3 length: 15 amino acids. The library labeled individual cDNA molecules by adding unique molecular identifiers to them. TCRdb reprocessed the RACE reads with MiXCR, giving one entry per CDR3 protein. The sample has 180,000 or so distinct CDR3 sequences; approximately 31% are singletons. Described time point: pre-sensitization, week 0. The treatment here: therapeutic diphenylcyclopropenone sensitization with weekly scalp DPC. V usage is TRBV12-3 or TRBV12-4 and J usage is TRBJ2-2, with 7 nucleotides matching TRBD2. This TCR derives from a woman younger than 45 with alopecia areata. Some clones in this sample may be carry-over from other donors' samples. The sample was whole blood, taken in connection with sensitization to the hapten diphenylcyclopropenone (DPC). CDR3 DNA: TGTGCCAGCAGTTTTGGGGCTAGCGGCACCGGGGAGCTGTTTTTT. Protein product: CASSFGASGTGELFF.